The 23 T cell receptor beta chains below all came from one sample that was sequenced in a study of blood T cell repertoires in COVID-19. Measured with immunoSEQ multiplex PCR; TCRdb has only the in-frame clones, and not every one. The profile shows about 98,000 clones, about 87% of them singletons. Sequencing was done on a sample of peripheral blood. Receptor source: a man in his fifties with active or convalescent COVID-19.

V is TRBV28 and J is TRBJ1-2; D may be TRBD1 (6 bases). The CDR3 runs to 11 residues. Trimming left V 4 bases short and J 7 bases short, with 7 bases between. Looked up from germline, CDR1 is MDHEN and CDR2 is SYDVKM. The CDR3 bases are TGTGCCAGCAGTTCCAGGGGTGGCTACACCTTC. Protein: CASSSRGGYTF.

The chain couples TRBV27 to TRBJ1-1; maybe TRBD1 (5 bases). Trimming left V 6 bases short and J 3 bases short, with 11 bases between. The CDR3 extends over 13 amino acids. CDR1 MNHEY and CDR2 SMNVEV come from the germline V gene (reference sequence). CDR3 sequence reads: CASRKDTYTEAFF. The CDR3 region has the DNA TGTGCCAGCAGAAAGGACACCTACACTGAAGCTTTCTTT.

V is TRBV5-1 and J is TRBJ2-2, with 8 bases fitting TRBD1. V trimming: 5 bases; J trimming: 5 bases; junction bases outside the gene matches: 11. Looked up from germline, CDR1 is SGHRS and CDR2 is YFSETQ. The CDR3 runs to 16 residues. In nucleotides, the CDR3 is TGCGCCAGCAGTATTCCAGGACAGGGCGAAACCGGGGAGCTGTTTTTT. It is translated as CASSIPGQGETGELFF.

The chain combines TRBV30 with TRBJ2-3, with D perhaps matching TRBD1 (5 bases). The germline CDR1 and CDR2 sequences are GTSNPN and SVGIG (reference sequence). This CDR3 comprises 14 residues. With 4 bases removed from V and 2 bases from J, the gap between germline ends came to 13 bases. The CDR3, as DNA: TGTGCCTGGACCGTGGGGCTTCCCACAGATACGCAGTATTTT. Protein: CAWTVGLPTDTQYF. Combining the CDR3 with reference TRBV30 and TRBJ2-3 gives the whole variable domain SQTIHQWPATLVQPVGSPLSLECTVEGTSNPNLYWYRQAAGRGLQLLFYSVGIGQISSEVPQNLSASRPQDRQFILSSKKLLLSDSGFYLCAWTVGLPTDTQYFGPGTRLTVL.

The CDR3 nucleotides are TGTGCCATCAGTGACAAGGGGGCATTGGCCGGGGAGCTGTTTTTT. Translation gives CAISDKGALAGELFF. This chain uses TRBV10-3 with TRBJ2-2, with TRBD1 matching over 7 bases. The CDR3 sequence is 15 residues long. J was trimmed by 6 bases and V by 3 bases; bases with no gene match: 7. Germline CDR1 and CDR2: ENHRY and SYGVKD.

This clone was detected once. V usage is TRBV6-2 or TRBV6-3 and J usage is TRBJ1-5; perhaps TRBD1 as D (6 bases). The germline V gene has CDR1 MNHEY and CDR2 SVGEGT. CDR3 length equals 14 residues. Trimming removed 4 bases from V and 3 bases from J, with 10 bases in between. The CDR3, as DNA: TGTGCCAGCAGTTTCCGACAGGACAATCAGCCCCAGCATTTT. Its protein is CASSFRQDNQPQHF.

This chain connects TRBV6-2 or TRBV6-3 to TRBJ2-2; D may be TRBD1 (5 bases). V lost 0 bases and J lost 4, with 6 bases in between. CDR3 length: 14 residues. Germline CDR1 reads MNHEY; CDR2 reads SVGEGT. The CDR3 nucleotides are TGTGCCAGCAGTTACTCTGACAGCACCGGGGAGCTGTTTTTT. This codes for CASSYSDSTGELFF.

The chain has TRBV2 and TRBJ2-5; 9 bases are a match to TRBD2. Germline V gene lookup returns CDR1 SNHLY and CDR2 FYNNEI. Germline trimming cut 5 bases from V and 2 bases from J; bases unmatched to any gene: 6. The CDR3 is made up of 15 amino acids. CDR3 in amino acids: CASSNLAGPQETQYF. DNA of the CDR3: TGTGCCAGCAGTAACCTAGCGGGGCCTCAAGAGACCCAGTACTTC. Combining the CDR3 with reference TRBV2 and TRBJ2-5 gives the whole variable domain EPEVTQTPSHQVTQMGQEVILRCVPISNHLYFYWYRQILGQKVEFLVSFYNNEISEKSEIFDDQFSVERPDGSNFTLKIRSTKLEDSAMYFCASSNLAGPQETQYFGPGTRLLVL.

V and J are TRBV19 and TRBJ2-7, with 9 bases lining up with TRBD1. V dropped 8 bases and J dropped 3; count of bases not matched to a gene: 5. CDR3 length equals 13 residues. The germline V gene has CDR1 LNHDA and CDR2 SQIVND (reference sequence). This CDR3 is CASGDREIYEQYF. The CDR3 region has the DNA TGTGCCAGTGGGGACAGGGAGATCTACGAGCAGTACTTC. Together with reference TRBV19 and TRBJ2-7, the CDR3 gives the full variable domain: DGGITQSPKYLFRKEGQNVTLSCEQNLNHDAMYWYRQDPGQGLRLIYYSQIVNDFQKGDIAEGYSVSREKKESFPLTVTSAQKNPTAFYLCASGDREIYEQYFGPGTRLTVT.

The V call is TRBV7-9, the J call TRBJ2-3; D perhaps matches TRBD1 (6 bases). Trimming stripped 2 bases from V and 1 base from J, with 7 bases between. CDR1 and CDR2 (germline): SEHNR, FQNEAQ (reference sequence). CDR3 size: 14 residues. In nucleotides, the CDR3 is TGTGCCAGCAGCTTATACAGGGGCACAGATACGCAGTATTTT. Amino acid sequence: CASSLYRGTDTQYF.

J is TRBJ1-1 and V is TRBV7-9, with D perhaps TRBD1 (5 bases). The V end lost 3 bases, the J end lost 6 bases, and 11 bases lay between the germline ends. CDR3 length: 13 residues. Looked up from germline, CDR1 is SEHNR and CDR2 is FQNEAQ (reference sequence). The CDR3 region is CASSFVPRAEAFF. CDR3 DNA sequence: TGTGCCAGCAGCTTCGTGCCCAGGGCTGAAGCTTTCTTT.

The chain is built from TRBV28 and TRBJ2-7; D is perhaps TRBD1 (5 bases). Germline assignment: CDR1 MDHEN and CDR2 SYDVKM. This CDR3 region has 13 residues. V lost 3 bases, J lost 1 base, and 7 bases lay in between. The DNA for the CDR3 is TGTGCCAGCAGTTTTCAGGGTTCCTACGAGCAGTACTTC. It specifies CASSFQGSYEQYF.

J is TRBJ1-2 and V is TRBV10-3, with D unresolved. V lost 6 bases to trimming and J lost 3 bases, with 32 bases between them. CDR1 ENHRY and CDR2 SYGVKD come from the germline V gene. CDR3 size: 20 residues. CDR3 amino acids: CAIRLTAAEFHTPDHYGYTF. The DNA of the CDR3 is TGTGCCATCAGGTTGACGGCGGCAGAGTTTCACACCCCGGATCACTATGGCTACACCTTC.

The chain joins TRBV18 to TRBJ2-2; D remains ambiguous. In germline, CDR1 is KGHSH, CDR2 LQKENI. The V and J ends lost 3 bases and 0 bases respectively, with 8 bases between them. The length of the CDR3 is 15 residues. The DNA of the CDR3 is TGTGCCAGCTCACCGAGAGACACGAACACCGGGGAGCTGTTTTTT. It is translated as CASSPRDTNTGELFF.

The chain carries TRBV7-9 and TRBJ2-7; maybe TRBD1 (6 bases). CDR1 and CDR2 (germline): SEHNR, FQNEAQ (reference sequence). V lost 0 bases and J lost 6, with 18 bases in between. The CDR3 is 16 residues long. CDR3 in DNA: TGTGCCAGCAGCTTAGCGCTGGGGGCCCAGGTCGTCGAGCAGTACGTC. Translation gives CASSLALGAQVVEQYV.

This chain joins TRBV11-2 and TRBJ1-3, with a tentative D call TRBD1 (6 bases). The CDR3 runs 16 residues. The germline CDR1 and CDR2 sequences are SGHAT and FQNNGV. Trimming pared 5 bases from V and 0 bases from J, leaving 14 bases between. The CDR3 DNA reads TGTGCCAGCAGCCCGAAGGACAGTTTCTCTGGAAACACCATATATTTT. Its protein is CASSPKDSFSGNTIYF.

This clone was recorded only once. This chain links TRBV5-1 with TRBJ2-3, with TRBD2 as a possible D gene (5 bases). V lost 3 bases and J 0 bases, leaving 14 bases between the germline ends. Per germline, CDR1 SGHRS and CDR2 YFSETQ. The CDR3 has 16 amino acids. The CDR3 is CASSYLASKSTDTQYF. The DNA for the CDR3 is TGCGCCAGCAGCTACTTAGCGTCGAAAAGCACAGATACGCAGTATTTT.

The genes are TRBV10-3 and TRBJ2-3, with D tentatively TRBD2 (7 bases). V was trimmed by 4 bases and J by 6 bases, leaving 14 bases between them. Germline V lookup: CDR1 ENHRY, CDR2 SYGVKD. The CDR3 sequence is 14 residues long. The CDR3 DNA is TGTGCCATCAGTGGGGGGAGGGGGGATGATACGCAGTATTTT. Translated: CAISGGRGDDTQYF.

J is TRBJ1-6 and V is TRBV6-6; perhaps TRBD1 as D (6 bases). Germline loops: CDR1 MNHNY, CDR2 SVGAGI (reference sequence). V lost 6 bases, J lost 7 bases, and 13 bases lay in between. The CDR3 covers 14 residues. The DNA for the CDR3 is TGTGCCAGCAGCTCTACAGGGTCCAATTCACCCCTCCACTTT. This translates into CASSSTGSNSPLHF.

The chain employs TRBV7-9 and TRBJ2-5; 7 nucleotides line up with TRBD2. Germline lookup yields CDR1 SEHNR and CDR2 FQNEAQ (reference sequence). V trimming: 5 bases; J trimming: 5 bases; junction bases outside the gene matches: 11. This CDR3 is built from 15 residues. The CDR3 here is CASSPLMAGDETQYF. CDR3 DNA: TGTGCCAGCAGCCCCCTTATGGCGGGGGATGAGACCCAGTACTTC.

This sequence joins TRBV7-9 and TRBJ1-1; D is perhaps TRBD1 (5 bases). Trimming took off 5 bases at V and 1 base at J, with 11 bases between the two ends. The CDR3 length is 14 residues. Germline CDR1 is SEHNR and CDR2 is FQNEAQ (reference sequence). In DNA, the CDR3 is TGTGCCAGCAGCCTTAGACAGCAGAACACTGAAGCTTTCTTT. It is translated as CASSLRQQNTEAFF.

The V and J genes are TRBV24-1 and TRBJ2-4; 15 bases align to TRBD2. The V gene end was trimmed by 3 bases and the J gene end by 6 bases; junction bases not matched to a gene: 2. CDR3 length equals 16 residues. Germline CDR1 KGHDR, CDR2 SFDVKD. CDR3 nucleotide sequence: TGTGCCACCAGTGATGGGACTAGCGGGGGGATAAACATTCAGTACTTC. Residues: CATSDGTSGGINIQYF.

The chain employs TRBV5-1 and TRBJ1-1; TRBD1 matches at 8 bases. Germline CDR1 reads SGHRS; CDR2 reads YFSETQ. J lost 5 bases, V lost 2 bases, and 2 bases had no gene match. The CDR3 runs to 13 residues. CDR3 sequence (DNA): TGCGCCAGCAGCTTACAGGGGGGGACTGAAGCTTTCTTT. Translated, it gives CASSLQGGTEAFF.